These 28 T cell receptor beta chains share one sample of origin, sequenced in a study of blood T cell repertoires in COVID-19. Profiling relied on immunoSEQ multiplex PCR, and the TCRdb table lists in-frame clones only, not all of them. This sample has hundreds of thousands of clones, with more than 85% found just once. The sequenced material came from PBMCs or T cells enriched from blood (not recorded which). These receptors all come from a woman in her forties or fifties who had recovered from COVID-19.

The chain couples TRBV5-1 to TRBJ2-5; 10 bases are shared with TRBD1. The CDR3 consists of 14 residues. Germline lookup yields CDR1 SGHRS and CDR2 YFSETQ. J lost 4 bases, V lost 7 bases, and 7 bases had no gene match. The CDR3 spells CASRVGTGVETQYF. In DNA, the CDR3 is TGCGCCAGCCGCGTTGGGACAGGGGTAGAGACCCAGTACTTC.

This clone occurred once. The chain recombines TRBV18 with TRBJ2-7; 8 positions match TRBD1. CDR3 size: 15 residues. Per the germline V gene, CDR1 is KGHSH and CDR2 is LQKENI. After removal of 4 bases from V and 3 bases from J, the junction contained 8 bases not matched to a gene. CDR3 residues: CASSRNTGGGYEQYF. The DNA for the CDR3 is TGTGCCAGCTCACGAAATACAGGGGGAGGCTACGAGCAGTACTTC. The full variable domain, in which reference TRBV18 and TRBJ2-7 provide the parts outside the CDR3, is NAGVMQNPRHLVRRRGQEARLRCSPMKGHSHVYWYRQLPEEGLKFMVYLQKENIIDESGMPKERFSAEFPKEGPSILRIQQVVRGDSAAYFCASSRNTGGGYEQYFGPGTRLTVT.

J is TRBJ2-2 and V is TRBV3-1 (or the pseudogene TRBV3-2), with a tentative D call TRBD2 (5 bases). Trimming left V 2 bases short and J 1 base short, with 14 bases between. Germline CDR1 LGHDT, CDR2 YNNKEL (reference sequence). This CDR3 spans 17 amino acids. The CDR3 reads CASSQYLQRENTGELFF. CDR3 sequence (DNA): TGTGCCAGCAGCCAATATCTTCAACGGGAGAACACCGGGGAGCTGTTTTTT.

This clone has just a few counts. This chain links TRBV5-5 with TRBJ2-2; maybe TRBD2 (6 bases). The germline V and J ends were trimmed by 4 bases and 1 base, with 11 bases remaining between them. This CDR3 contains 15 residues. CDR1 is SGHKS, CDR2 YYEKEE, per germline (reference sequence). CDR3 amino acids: CASSALTRNTGELFF. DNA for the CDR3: TGTGCCAGCAGCGCATTGACTAGGAACACCGGGGAGCTGTTTTTT.

In DNA, the CDR3 is TGTGCCAGCAGATTGACAGGGGCCAGCAATCAGCCCCAGCATTTT. Translating it yields CASRLTGASNQPQHF. The rearrangement links TRBV6-5 to TRBJ1-5; 8 bases map to TRBD1. This CDR3 contains 15 residues. Germline V lookup: CDR1 MNHEY, CDR2 SVGAGI. V gave up 6 bases and J gave up 1 base; unmatched junction bases: 5.

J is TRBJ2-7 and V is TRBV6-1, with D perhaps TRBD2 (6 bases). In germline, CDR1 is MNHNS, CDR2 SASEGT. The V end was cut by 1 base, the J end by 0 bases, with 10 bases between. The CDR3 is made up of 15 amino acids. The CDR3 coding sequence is TGTGCCAGCAGTGAAGACGGGGGAAGCTCCTACGAGCAGTACTTC. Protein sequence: CASSEDGGSSYEQYF.

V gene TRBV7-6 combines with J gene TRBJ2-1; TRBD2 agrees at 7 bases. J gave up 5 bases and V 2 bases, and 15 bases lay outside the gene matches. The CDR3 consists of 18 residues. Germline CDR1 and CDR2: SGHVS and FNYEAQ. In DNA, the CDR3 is TGTGCCAGCAGCTTACGGGGCGGGTCCCTAGCGGAAAACAATGAGCAGTTCTTC. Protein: CASSLRGGSLAENNEQFF.

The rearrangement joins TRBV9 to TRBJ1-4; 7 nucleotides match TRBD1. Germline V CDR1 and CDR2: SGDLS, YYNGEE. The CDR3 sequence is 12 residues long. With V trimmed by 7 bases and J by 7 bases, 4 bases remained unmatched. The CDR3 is CASGTESEKLFF. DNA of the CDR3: TGTGCCAGCGGGACAGAAAGTGAAAAACTGTTTTTT. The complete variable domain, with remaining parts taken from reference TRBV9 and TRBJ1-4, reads DSGVTQTPKHLITATGQRVTLRCSPRSGDLSVYWYQQSLDQGLQFLIQYYNGEERAKGNILERFSAQQFPDLHSELNLSSLELGDSALYFCASGTESEKLFFGSGTQLSVL.

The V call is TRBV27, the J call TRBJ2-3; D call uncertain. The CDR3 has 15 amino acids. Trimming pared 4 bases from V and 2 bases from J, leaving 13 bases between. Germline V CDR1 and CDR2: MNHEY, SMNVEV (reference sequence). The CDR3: CASSSLLLPTDTQYF. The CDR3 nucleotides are TGTGCCAGCAGTTCCCTCTTACTTCCCACAGATACGCAGTATTTT.

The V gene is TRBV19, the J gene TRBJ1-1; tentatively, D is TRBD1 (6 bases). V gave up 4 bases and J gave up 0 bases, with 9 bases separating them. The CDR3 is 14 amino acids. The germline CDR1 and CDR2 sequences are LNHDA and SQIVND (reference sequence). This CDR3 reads CASSKTGLNTEAFF. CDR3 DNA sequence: TGTGCCAGTAGTAAGACAGGTCTGAACACTGAAGCTTTCTTT. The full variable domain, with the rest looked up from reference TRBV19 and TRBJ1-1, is DGGITQSPKYLFRKEGQNVTLSCEQNLNHDAMYWYRQDPGQGLRLIYYSQIVNDFQKGDIAEGYSVSREKKESFPLTVTSAQKNPTAFYLCASSKTGLNTEAFFGQGTRLTVV.

The CDR3 loop is CASSQDGGTSGRPYEQYF. The DNA for the CDR3 is TGCGCCAGCAGCCAAGATGGGGGGACTAGCGGGAGACCCTACGAGCAGTACTTC. The chain uses TRBV4-1 and TRBJ2-7, with 14 nucleotides matching TRBD2. J was trimmed by 2 bases and V by 0 bases; bases with no gene match: 6. The CDR3 contains 18 residues. Germline lookup yields CDR1 MGHRA and CDR2 YSYEKL.

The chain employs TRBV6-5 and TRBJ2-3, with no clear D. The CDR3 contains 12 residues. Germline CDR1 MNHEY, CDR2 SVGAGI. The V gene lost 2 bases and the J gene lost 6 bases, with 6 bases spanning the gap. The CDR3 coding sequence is TGTGCCAGCAGTTACCCCGGGGATACGCAGTATTTT. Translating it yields CASSYPGDTQYF.

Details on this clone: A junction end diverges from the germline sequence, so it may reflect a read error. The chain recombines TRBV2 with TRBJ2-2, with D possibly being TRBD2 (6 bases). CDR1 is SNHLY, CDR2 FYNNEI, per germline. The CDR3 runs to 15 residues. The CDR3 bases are TGTGCCAGCAGTGAAGAACGGGATAGAACCGGGGGGCTGTTTTTT. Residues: CASSEERDRTGGLFF.

CDR3 DNA: TGTGCCAGCAGTGAATTGGTAGACCCCGGGAATAATTCACCCCTCCACTTT. Protein: CASSELVDPGNNSPLHF. The chain joins TRBV25-1 to TRBJ1-6; no clear D. Germline CDR1 reads MGHDK; CDR2 reads SYGVNS. Trimming shortened V by 1 base and J by 5 bases, and 15 bases separated the two germline ends. CDR3 length equals 17 residues.

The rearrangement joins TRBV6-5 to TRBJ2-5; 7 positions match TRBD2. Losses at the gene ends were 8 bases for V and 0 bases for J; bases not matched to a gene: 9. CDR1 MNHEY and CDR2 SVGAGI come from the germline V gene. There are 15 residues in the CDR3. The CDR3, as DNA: TGTGCCAGCGTCAAGGCCGGGACTAACCAAGAGACCCAGTACTTC. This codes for CASVKAGTNQETQYF.

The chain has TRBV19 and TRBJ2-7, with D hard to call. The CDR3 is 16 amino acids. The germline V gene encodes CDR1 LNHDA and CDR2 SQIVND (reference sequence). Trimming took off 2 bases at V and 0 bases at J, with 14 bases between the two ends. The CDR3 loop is CASSISLALGSYEQYF. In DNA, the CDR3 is TGTGCCAGTAGTATATCGTTAGCATTAGGCTCCTACGAGCAGTACTTC.

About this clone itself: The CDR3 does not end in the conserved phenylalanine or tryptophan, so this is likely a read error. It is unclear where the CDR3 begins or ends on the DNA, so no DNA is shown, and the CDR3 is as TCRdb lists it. The CDR3 region is CASSPRAGQ. The chain is built from TRBV27 and TRBJ1-1; the table's D call TRBD1 went unverified against the DNA. Germline CDR1 reads MNHEY; CDR2 reads SMNVEV (reference sequence). The CDR3 is 9 amino acids long, termini counted.

The CDR3 DNA sequence: TGTGCCAGCTCGCCAAACTACTCTGGGGCCAACGTCCTGACTTTC. Residues: CASSPNYSGANVLTF. This chain connects TRBV18 to TRBJ2-6, with D unresolved. Germline V gene lookup returns CDR1 KGHSH and CDR2 LQKENI. V shed 6 bases and J shed 0 bases, with 9 bases lying between them. The CDR3 sequence is 15 residues long. The full variable domain, with the rest looked up from reference TRBV18 and TRBJ2-6, is NAGVMQNPRHLVRRRGQEARLRCSPMKGHSHVYWYRQLPEEGLKFMVYLQKENIIDESGMPKERFSAEFPKEGPSILRIQQVVRGDSAAYFCASSPNYSGANVLTFGAGSRLTVL.

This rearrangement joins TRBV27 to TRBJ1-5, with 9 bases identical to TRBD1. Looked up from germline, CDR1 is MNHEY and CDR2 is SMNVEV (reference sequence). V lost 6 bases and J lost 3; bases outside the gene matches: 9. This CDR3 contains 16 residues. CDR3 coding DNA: TGTGCCAGCAGGACCGGGACAGGGACCGCCAATCAGCCCCAGCATTTT. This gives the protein CASRTGTGTANQPQHF.

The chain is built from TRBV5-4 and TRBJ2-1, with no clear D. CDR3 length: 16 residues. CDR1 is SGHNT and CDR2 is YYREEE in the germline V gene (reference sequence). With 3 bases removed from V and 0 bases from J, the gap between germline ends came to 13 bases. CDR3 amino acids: CASSSGPSSSYNEQFF. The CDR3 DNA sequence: TGTGCCAGCAGCTCGGGTCCCTCGAGCTCCTACAATGAGCAGTTCTTC.

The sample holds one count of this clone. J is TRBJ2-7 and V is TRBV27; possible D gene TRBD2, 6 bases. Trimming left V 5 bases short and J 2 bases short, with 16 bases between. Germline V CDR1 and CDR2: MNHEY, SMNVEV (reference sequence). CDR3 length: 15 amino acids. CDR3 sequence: CASSAGMGGAYEQYF. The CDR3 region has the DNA TGTGCCAGCAGTGCCGGGATGGGGGGTGCCTACGAGCAGTACTTC.

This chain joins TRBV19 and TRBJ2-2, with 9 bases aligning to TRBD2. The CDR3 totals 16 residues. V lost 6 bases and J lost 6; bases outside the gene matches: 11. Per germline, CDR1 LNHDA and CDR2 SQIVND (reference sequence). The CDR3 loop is CASSLRPGLASGELFF. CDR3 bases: TGTGCCAGTAGCCTCCGTCCGGGACTAGCTTCCGGGGAGCTGTTTTTT.

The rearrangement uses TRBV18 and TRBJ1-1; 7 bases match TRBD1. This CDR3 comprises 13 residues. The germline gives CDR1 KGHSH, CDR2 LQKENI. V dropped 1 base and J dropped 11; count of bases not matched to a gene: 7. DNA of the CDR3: TGTGCCAGCTCACCACAAGATGACAGGGAGGCTTTCTTT. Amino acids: CASSPQDDREAFF.

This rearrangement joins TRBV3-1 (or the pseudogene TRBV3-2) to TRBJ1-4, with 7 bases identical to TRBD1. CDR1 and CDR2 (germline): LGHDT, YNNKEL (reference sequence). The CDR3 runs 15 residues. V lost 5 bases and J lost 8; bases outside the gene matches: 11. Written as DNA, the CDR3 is TGTGCCAGCAGCAACCTTGACAGGGCGGGCGAAAAACTGTTTTTT. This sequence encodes CASSNLDRAGEKLFF.

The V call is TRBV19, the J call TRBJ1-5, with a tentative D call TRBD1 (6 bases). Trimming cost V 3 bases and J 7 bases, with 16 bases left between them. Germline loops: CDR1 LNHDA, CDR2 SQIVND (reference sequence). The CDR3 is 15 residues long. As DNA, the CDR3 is TGTGCCAGTAGTATGGCACAGGGAGTATACCAGCCCCAGCATTTT. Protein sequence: CASSMAQGVYQPQHF.

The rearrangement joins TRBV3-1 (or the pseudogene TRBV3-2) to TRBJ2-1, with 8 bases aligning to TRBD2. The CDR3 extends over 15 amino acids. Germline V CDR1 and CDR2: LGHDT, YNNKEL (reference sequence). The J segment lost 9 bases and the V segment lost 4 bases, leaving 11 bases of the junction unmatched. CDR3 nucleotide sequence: TGTGCCAGCAGCCCGAGACTAGCGCAGGTATCTGAGCAGTTCTTC. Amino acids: CASSPRLAQVSEQFF.

CDR3 nucleotide sequence: TGTGCCAGCAGTTACAGACTAGCGGGAGCTGGGGCCAACGTCCTGACTTTC. Residues: CASSYRLAGAGANVLTF. The rearrangement links TRBV6-2 or TRBV6-3 to TRBJ2-6, with 12 bases identical to TRBD2. The CDR3 length is 17 residues. Germline V gene sequence: CDR1 MNHEY, CDR2 SVGEGT. Losses at the gene ends were 2 bases for V and 2 bases for J; bases not matched to a gene: 1.

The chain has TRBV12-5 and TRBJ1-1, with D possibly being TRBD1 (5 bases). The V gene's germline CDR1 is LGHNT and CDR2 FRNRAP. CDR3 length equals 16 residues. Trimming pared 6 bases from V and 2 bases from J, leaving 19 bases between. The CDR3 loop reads CASGPSRPQGNTEAFF. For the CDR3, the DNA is TGTGCTAGTGGACCATCGAGACCGCAGGGTAACACTGAAGCTTTCTTT.